Below, one T cell receptor beta chain is given with its context. The antigen remains undetermined. Between the trimmed V and J ends, which lost 2 bases and 7 bases, there was a span of 9 bases. The germline gives CDR1 SGHAT, CDR2 FQNNGV. CDR3 length: 14 amino acids. TCRdb keeps only in-frame clones here, not all; method: immunoSEQ multiplex PCR. The table lists 84,000 or so clones, more than 75% of them singletons. The record originates from a study of T cell responses to AZD1222 COVID-19 vaccine. Study-wide results and limits: The donor cohort was predominantly white British with a female majority, and clonal diversity may have been underestimated. Spike-specific TCR breadth and depth were elevated following two AZD1222 doses. Targeting of unmutated variant regions was reportedly seen in nearly half of spike-specific TCRs.

Sequencing used peripheral blood, obtained on day 0 of AZD1222 vaccination. The chain carries TRBV11-2 and TRBJ1-6; D not resolved. The receptor comes from an adult in good health. In DNA, the CDR3 is TGTGCCAGCAGCTTATTCCAGGAGAATTCACCCCTCCACTTT. Amino acid sequence: CASSLFQENSPLHF. The full variable domain, rest sourced from reference TRBV11-2 and TRBJ1-6, is EAGVAQSPRYKIIEKRQSVAFWCNPISGHATLYWYQQILGQGPKLLIQFQNNGVVDDSQLPKDRFSAERLKGVDSTLKIQPAKLEDSAVYLCASSLFQENSPLHFGNGTRLTVT.